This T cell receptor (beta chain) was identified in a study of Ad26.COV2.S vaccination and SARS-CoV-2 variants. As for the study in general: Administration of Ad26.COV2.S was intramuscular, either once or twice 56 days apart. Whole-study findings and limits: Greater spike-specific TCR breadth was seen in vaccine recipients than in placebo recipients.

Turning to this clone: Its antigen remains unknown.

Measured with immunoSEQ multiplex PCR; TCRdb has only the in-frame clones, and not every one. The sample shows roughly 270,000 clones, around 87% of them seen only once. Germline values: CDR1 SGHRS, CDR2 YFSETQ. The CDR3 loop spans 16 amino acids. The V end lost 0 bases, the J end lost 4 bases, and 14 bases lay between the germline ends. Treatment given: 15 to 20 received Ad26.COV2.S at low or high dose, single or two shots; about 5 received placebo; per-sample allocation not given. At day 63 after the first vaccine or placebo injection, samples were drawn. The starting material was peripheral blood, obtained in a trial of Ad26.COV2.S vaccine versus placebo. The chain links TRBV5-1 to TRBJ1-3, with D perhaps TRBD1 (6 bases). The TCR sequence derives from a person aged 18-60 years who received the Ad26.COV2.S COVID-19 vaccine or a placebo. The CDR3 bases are TGCGCCAGCAGCTTGGCCCCTTTACAGGGAGGAAACACCATATATTTT. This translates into CASSLAPLQGGNTIYF.